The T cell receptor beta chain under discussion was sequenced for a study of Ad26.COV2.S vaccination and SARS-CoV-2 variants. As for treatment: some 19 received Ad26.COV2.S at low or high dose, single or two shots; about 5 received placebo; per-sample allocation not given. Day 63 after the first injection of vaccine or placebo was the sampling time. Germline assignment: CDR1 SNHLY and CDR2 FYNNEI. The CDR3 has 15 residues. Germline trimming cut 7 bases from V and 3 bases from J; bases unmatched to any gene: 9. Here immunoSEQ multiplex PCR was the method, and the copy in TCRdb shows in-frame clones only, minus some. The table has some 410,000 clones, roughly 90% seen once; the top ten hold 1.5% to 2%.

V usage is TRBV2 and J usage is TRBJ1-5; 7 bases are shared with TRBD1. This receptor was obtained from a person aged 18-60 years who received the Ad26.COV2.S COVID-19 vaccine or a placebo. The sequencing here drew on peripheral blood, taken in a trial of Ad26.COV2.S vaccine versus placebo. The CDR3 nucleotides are TGTGCCAGCACCTTATCGGACAGGCCCAATCAGCCCCAGCATTTT. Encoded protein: CASTLSDRPNQPQHF.